The 4 T cell receptor beta chains below come from one sample, sequenced in a study of molecular identifiers for immune sequencing clone quantification. TCRdb ran MiXCR on the PCR reads and lists one entry per CDR3 protein. The repertoire holds about 510,000 distinct CDR3 sequences, with 25% as singletons. The sample comprised naive CD8+ T cells from blood, with Jurkat cell RNA spiked in. As to subset: FACS-sorted CD8+CD4-CCR7+CD45RA+ naive T cells. The receptors shown here come from a human donor in good health. Some libraries in this study had Jurkat cell RNA spiked in.

This clonotype was picked up a small number of times. The chain couples TRBV28 to TRBJ2-7; no clear D gene. V was pared by 1 base and J by 1 base, with 14 bases between. The CDR3 contains 16 residues. Germline lookup yields CDR1 MDHEN and CDR2 SYDVKM. The CDR3 loop is CASSLYSGGQSYEQYF. CDR3 coding DNA: TGTGCCAGCAGTTTATACTCTGGCGGCCAGTCCTACGAGCAGTACTTC.

Ten or more counts support this clonotype. The V call is TRBV29-1, the J call TRBJ2-6; D is possibly TRBD2 (6 bases). CDR1 SQVTM and CDR2 ANQGSEA come from the germline V gene. The CDR3 is made up of 13 amino acids. Trimming pared 4 bases from V and 12 bases from J, leaving 16 bases between. CDR3 loop: CSVVEGLAGVLTF. The CDR3 coding sequence is TGCAGCGTTGTGGAGGGGTTAGCCGGCGTCCTGACTTTC.

This clonotype appeared many times. V gene TRBV10-3 combines with J gene TRBJ2-5, with D unresolved. The CDR3 length is 15 residues. V was shortened by 4 bases and J by 3 bases, with 15 bases between the two germline ends. CDR1 and CDR2 (germline): ENHRY, SYGVKD. The CDR3, as DNA: TGTGCCATCAGTGGTGGGTCCGCTTTCAAAGAGACCCAGTACTTC. Encoded protein: CAISGGSAFKETQYF.

A remark on this clonotype: Since a much larger clone is just one base distant, this may be a read error. CDR3 amino acids: CVSSQEGLHEQFF. The CDR3 bases are TGTGTCAGCAGCCAAGAAGGACTGCATGAGCAGTTCTTC. V is TRBV14 and J is TRBJ2-1; tentative D call: TRBD2 (5 bases). Germline CDR1 SGHDN, CDR2 FVKESK. The CDR3 length is 13 residues.